The 6 T cell receptor beta chains in this list originate from one sample, sequenced in a study of beta chain features in type 1 diabetes. Study-wide results and limits: Moderately but significantly shorter TCRB CDR3s were found in Type 1 diabetes patients in all four CD4+ subsets.

The investigators reverse transcribed all of the isolated RNA, so they sequenced expressed TCRB transcripts. The repertoire was sequenced with immunoSEQ multiplex PCR; TCRdb's copy has only in-frame clones and lacks some. The sample yields under 850,000 clones, around 15% seen once. The antigens of these receptors remain unknown. Sequenced: naive CD4+ T cells from blood. The receptor source for this set is a young man with type 1 diabetes.

Written as DNA, the CDR3 is TGTGCCAGCAGACCTATCCCTGCGGGGGCGAGTTCACCCCTCCACTTT. This gives the protein CASRPIPAGASSPLHF. V and J are TRBV7-8 and TRBJ1-6; a possible D gene is TRBD1 (6 bases). The germline V and J ends were trimmed by 6 bases and 9 bases, with 21 bases remaining between them. Germline V CDR1 and CDR2: SGHVS, FQNEAQ. The CDR3 extends over 16 amino acids.

The chain uses TRBV23-1 and TRBJ2-7; D is undetermined. TRBV23-1 has ORF status, its function being uncertain. V lost 6 bases to trimming and J lost 2 bases, with 26 bases between them. The CDR3 runs to 18 residues. The CDR3 is CASRPFRPLMCGAYEQYF. CDR3 nucleotide sequence: TGCGCCAGCAGGCCGTTCCGGCCCCTTATGTGTGGGGCCTACGAGCAGTACTTC.

This chain joins TRBV2 and TRBJ1-2, with no clear D. Germline assignment: CDR1 SNHLY and CDR2 FYNNEI. V was cut by 6 bases and J by 0 bases, with 14 bases left in between. CDR3 length: 15 residues. CDR3 loop: CASSLSPVTNYGYTF. In nucleotides, the CDR3 is TGTGCCAGCAGCCTCTCCCCTGTCACTAACTATGGCTACACCTTC.

This chain joins TRBV7-9 and TRBJ1-1, with D possibly matching TRBD1 (5 bases). This CDR3 has 19 amino acids. The ends were cut back, 4 bases at V and 0 bases at J, with 24 bases in the middle. The V gene's germline CDR1 is SEHNR and CDR2 FQNEAQ (reference sequence). The CDR3 bases are TGTGCCAGCAGCTCTAGAAATTTGGGGAGGATGGGGCTGAACACTGAAGCTTTCTTT. It yields the protein CASSSRNLGRMGLNTEAFF.

The rearrangement links TRBV5-6 to TRBJ2-4; D gene ambiguous. The length of the CDR3 is 15 residues. Trimming removed 2 bases from V and 0 bases from J, with 9 bases in between. Germline V gene data show CDR1 as SGHDT and CDR2 as YYEEEE. The DNA for the CDR3 is TGTGCCAGCAGCTTCGAGCCTGTAGCCAAAAACATTCAGTACTTC. Encoded protein: CASSFEPVAKNIQYF.

The chain recombines TRBV7-9 with TRBJ2-2; 8 nucleotides line up with TRBD1. Germline trimming cut 5 bases from V and 5 bases from J; bases unmatched to any gene: 7. Germline values: CDR1 SEHNR, CDR2 FQNEAQ (reference sequence). This CDR3 has 15 amino acids. Written as DNA, the CDR3 is TGTGCCAGCAGCGATGGACAGGGTTGGACCGGGGAGCTGTTTTTT. This sequence encodes CASSDGQGWTGELFF. Looking up the rest from reference TRBV7-9 and TRBJ2-2 gives the full variable domain: DTGVSQNPRHKITKRGQNVTFRCDPISEHNRLYWYRQTLGQGPEFLTYFQNEAQLEKSRLLSDRFSAERPKGSFSTLEIQRTEQGDSAMYLCASSDGQGWTGELFFGEGSRLTVL.